This TCR beta chain was documented in a study of blood T cell repertoires in COVID-19. Whole-study context: Acute and convalescent COVID-19 specimens originated in the United States, Italy and Spain. PBMCs, B-cell-depleted T cells, or T cells were the source of the cDNA or gDNA that made up the material.

Original processing methods: Nucleated cell counts were estimated from reference gene primer amplification. Sequencing was performed with immunoSEQ multiplex PCR; in TCRdb, only in-frame clones are kept and a portion is missing. V, J and clone size are those of that table, while D and trimming were read from the DNA. The data contain approximately 220,000 clones, 75% to 90% of them singletons. This CDR3 comprises 13 residues. The J segment lost 8 bases and the V segment lost 4 bases, leaving 6 bases of the junction unmatched. Germline loops: CDR1 MNHEY, CDR2 SMNVEV (reference sequence). Sequencing used peripheral blood. The rearrangement links TRBV27 to TRBJ1-1; 8 bases map to TRBD1. This TCR came from a middle-aged man with acute or convalescent COVID-19. CDR3 bases: TGTGCCAGCAGTTGGGTTAGACAGGGGGAAGCTTTCTTT. Its protein is CASSWVRQGEAFF.